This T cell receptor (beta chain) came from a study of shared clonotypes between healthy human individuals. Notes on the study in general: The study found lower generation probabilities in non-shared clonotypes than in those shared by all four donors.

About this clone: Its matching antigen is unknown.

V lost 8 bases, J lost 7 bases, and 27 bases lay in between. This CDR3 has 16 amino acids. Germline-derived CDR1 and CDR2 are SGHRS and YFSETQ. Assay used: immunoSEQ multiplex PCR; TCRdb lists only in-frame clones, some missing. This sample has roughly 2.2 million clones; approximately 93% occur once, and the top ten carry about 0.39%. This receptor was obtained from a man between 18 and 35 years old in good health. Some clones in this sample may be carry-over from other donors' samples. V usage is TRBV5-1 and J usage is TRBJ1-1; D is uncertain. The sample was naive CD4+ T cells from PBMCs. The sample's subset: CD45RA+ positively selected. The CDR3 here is CASRPRYIASLGEAFF. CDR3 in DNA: TGCGCCAGTAGACCCCGGTACATAGCGTCGTTGGGTGAAGCTTTCTTT.